One sample yielded the 29 T cell receptor beta chains listed below, sequenced in a study of blood T cells in healthy people across ages. It was with a sample-barcoded 5' primer and a J-beta primer mix that a second PCR of roughly 7 to 12 cycles was run. TCRdb passed the 5' RACE reads through MiXCR, listing each CDR3 protein once. The top ten hold approximately 13% of the sample, which has roughly 800,000 distinct CDR3 sequences, 35% to 40% seen once. Sequenced material: blood. Every receptor here comes from a man aged 18 to 30 in good health.

Comments on this clonotype: With a much larger clone just one base away, this may be a read error. The chain employs TRBV4-3 and TRBJ2-3; D assignment may be TRBD1 or TRBD2 (5 bases each). CDR3 length: 15 residues. Trimming cost V 0 bases and J 4 bases, with 11 bases left between them. Germline V gives CDR1 LGHNA, CDR2 YSLEER. In DNA form, the CDR3 reads TGCGCCAGCAGCCAAGATCAGGGACCGGCAGATACGCAGTATTTT. Amino acids: CASSQDQGPADTQYF.

This clonotype was picked up one time. The rearrangement uses TRBV27 and TRBJ2-7, with D uncertain. The J call may be mistaken, given a closer DNA end match to TRBJ2-5. The length of the CDR3 is 11 residues. From germline, CDR1 is MNHEY and CDR2 SMNVEV (reference sequence). DNA of the CDR3: TGTGCCAGCTTGTATGCTGAGACCCAGTACTTC. Its translation: CASLYAETQYF.

This clonotype was found many times. The chain is built from TRBV7-2 and TRBJ2-7; 7 positions match TRBD1. Germline V gene sequence: CDR1 SGHTA, CDR2 FQGNSA. The CDR3 extends over 14 amino acids. J gave up 4 bases and V 0 bases, and 3 bases lay outside the gene matches. The CDR3 sequence is CASSLAQGNYEQYF. CDR3 DNA: TGTGCCAGCAGCTTAGCACAGGGGAATTACGAGCAGTACTTC.

CDR3 region: CASSGTSGGTEQFF. For the CDR3, the DNA is TGTGCCAGCAGCGGGACTAGCGGGGGGACTGAGCAGTTCTTC. The J gene is TRBJ2-1, the V gene TRBV7-9, with 15 bases fitting TRBD2. This CDR3 spans 14 amino acids. Germline CDR1 and CDR2: SEHNR and FQNEAQ (reference sequence). V trimming: 5 bases; J trimming: 9 bases; junction bases outside the gene matches: 2.

This clonotype occurred many times. The CDR3 reads CARLTGYEQYF. The CDR3 bases are TGTGCCCGTTTAACAGGGTACGAGCAGTACTTC. The chain combines TRBV30 with TRBJ2-7; D is possibly TRBD1 (6 bases). Trimming left V 8 bases short and J 4 bases short, with 12 bases between. This CDR3 is 11 amino acids long. CDR1 and CDR2 (germline): GTSNPN, SVGIG (reference sequence).

This clonotype came up once. The chain links TRBV5-1 to TRBJ1-5; D gene ambiguous. The CDR3 has 15 residues. Trimming stripped 0 bases from V and 7 bases from J, with 14 bases between. Germline assignment: CDR1 SGHRS and CDR2 YFSETQ. The CDR3 DNA follows: TGCGCCAGCAGCTTGGAAGGCTTCCTGTACCAGCCCCAGCATTTT. This gives the protein CASSLEGFLYQPQHF.

Note on this clonotype: One base away lies a much larger clone, so this may be a sequencing read error. The rearrangement links TRBV20-1 to TRBJ2-1, with TRBD1 as a possible D gene (5 bases). Germline CDR1 reads DFQATT; CDR2 reads SNEGSKA (reference sequence). Trimming pared 4 bases from V and 4 bases from J, leaving 14 bases between. The length of the CDR3 is 14 residues. The CDR3 region has the DNA TGCAGTGCTACCGACAGCTCGGAATACAATGAGCAGTTCTTC. It translates to CSATDSSEYNEQFF.

This clonotype was seen more than once but under ten times. The rearrangement uses TRBV20-1 and TRBJ1-1; D unclear. With 6 bases removed from V and 1 base from J, the gap between germline ends came to 9 bases. Per the germline V gene, CDR1 is DFQATT and CDR2 is SNEGSKA (reference sequence). The CDR3 consists of 12 residues. Here the CDR3 DNA reads TGCAGTGCAACGCCGGAGAACACTGAAGCTTTCTTT. It translates to CSATPENTEAFF.

The CDR3 spells CASSVRDPDDEQFF. CDR3 nucleotides: TGCGCCAGCAGCGTGCGGGACCCGGACGATGAGCAGTTCTTC. The rearrangement links TRBV5-1 to TRBJ2-1; maybe TRBD2 (6 bases). Germline V gene lookup returns CDR1 SGHRS and CDR2 YFSETQ. The CDR3 length is 14 residues. Trimming pared 4 bases from V and 8 bases from J, leaving 16 bases between.

The chain links TRBV30 to TRBJ1-2; weak D call: TRBD1 (5 bases). The CDR3 contains 15 residues. The V gene's germline CDR1 is GTSNPN and CDR2 SVGIG (reference sequence). V shed 0 bases and J shed 6 bases, with 17 bases lying between them. CDR3 bases: TGTGCCTGGAGTGTACTAGGGGTGCGGCTCGATGGCTACACCTTC. Encoded protein: CAWSVLGVRLDGYTF.

This clonotype was recorded at least ten times. J is TRBJ1-2 and V is TRBV4-3; D is ambiguous. CDR3 length: 14 residues. The germline V gene encodes CDR1 LGHNA and CDR2 YSLEER. Trimming took 4 bases from V and 0 from J, leaving 9 bases between them. CDR3 nucleotide sequence: TGCGCCAGCAGCCCCAGCAGCACTAACTATGGCTACACCTTC. This codes for CASSPSSTNYGYTF.

This clonotype occurred a few times. The V gene is TRBV20-1, the J gene TRBJ2-5; D unclear. Germline CDR1 DFQATT, CDR2 SNEGSKA (reference sequence). The CDR3 consists of 13 residues. With 6 bases removed from V and 11 bases from J, the gap between germline ends came to 22 bases. CDR3 sequence (DNA): TGCAGTGCCAACCCGAGTGTGAGGAATGAGCAGTACTTC. Translating it yields CSANPSVRNEQYF.

This clonotype was seen just once. The chain links TRBV20-1 to TRBJ1-6; 8 bases fit TRBD1. Germline CDR1 DFQATT, CDR2 SNEGSKA (reference sequence). CDR3 length: 14 amino acids. The junction had 9 bases not matched to a gene; V was cut back by 5 bases and J by 9 bases. The CDR3 bases are TGCAGTGCTTCGGACAGGGCGGGTAGTTCACCCCTCCACTTT. It yields the protein CSASDRAGSSPLHF.

The CDR3 spells CASTTGYEQFF. The CDR3 coding sequence is TGCGCCAGCACAACAGGGTACGAGCAGTTCTTC. The gene calls are TRBV10-2 and TRBJ2-1, with a tentative D call TRBD1 (6 bases). Looked up from germline, CDR1 is WSHSY and CDR2 is SAAADI. V shed 7 bases and J shed 10 bases, with 11 bases lying between them. The CDR3 is 11 amino acids.

The chain joins TRBV28 to TRBJ2-4; perhaps TRBD2 as D (5 bases). V lost 5 bases, J lost 8 bases, and 10 bases lay in between. The length of the CDR3 is 12 residues. From germline, CDR1 is MDHEN and CDR2 SYDVKM. CDR3 bases: TGTGCCAGCAGTCCCTTGAGGGACATTCAGTACTTC. Translation gives CASSPLRDIQYF.

As regards this clonotype: A read error may explain this, as a much larger clone is one base away. This chain joins TRBV4-1 and TRBJ2-3; D remains ambiguous. CDR1 and CDR2 (germline): MGHRA, YSYEKL. The CDR3 has 13 amino acids. For the CDR3, the DNA is TGCGCCAGCAACCAACCAGGCCCAGATACGCAGTATTTT. This translates into CASNQPGPDTQYF.

This clonotype came up many times. Here the CDR3 reads CSARDLGSDGYTF. The CDR3 DNA is TGCAGTGCTAGAGATCTCGGGTCGGATGGCTACACCTTC. The genes are TRBV20-1 and TRBJ1-2; D not certain. The CDR3 covers 13 residues. V gave up 0 bases and J gave up 6 bases, with 11 bases separating them. Germline V gene sequence: CDR1 DFQATT, CDR2 SNEGSKA (reference sequence).

This clonotype turned up a few times. This rearrangement joins TRBV4-3 to TRBJ1-2; D ambiguous. V lost 5 bases, J lost 7 bases, and 14 bases lay in between. The CDR3 contains 13 residues. Germline V gene lookup returns CDR1 LGHNA and CDR2 YSLEER. The CDR3, as DNA: TGCGCCAGCAGCGCAGCAATTCGGAGTGGCTACACCTTC. Its protein product is CASSAAIRSGYTF.

This clonotype was counted a few times. This sequence joins TRBV5-1 and TRBJ2-5; D may be TRBD2 (5 bases). The CDR3 spans 16 residues. V was cut by 2 bases and J by 4 bases, with 18 bases left in between. Germline-derived CDR1 and CDR2 are SGHRS and YFSETQ. CDR3: CASSFHRSGISETQYF. In DNA form, the CDR3 reads TGCGCCAGCAGCTTCCATCGGTCGGGGATATCAGAGACCCAGTACTTC.

V gene TRBV6-5 combines with J gene TRBJ2-1, with 8 bases fitting TRBD1. Germline lookup yields CDR1 MNHEY and CDR2 SVGAGI. The CDR3 sequence is 14 residues long. J gave up 5 bases and V 5 bases, and 5 bases lay outside the gene matches. The CDR3 loop reads CASSTGTGDNEQFF. In DNA form, the CDR3 reads TGTGCCAGCAGTACCGGGACAGGCGACAATGAGCAGTTCTTC.

This clonotype was detected a few times. The V and J genes are TRBV6-5 and TRBJ2-3, with a possible D match to TRBD1 (6 bases). The germline V gene has CDR1 MNHEY and CDR2 SVGAGI. Trimming removed 4 bases from V and 0 bases from J, with 11 bases in between. There are 15 residues in the CDR3. The CDR3 sequence: CASSFVDSSTDTQYF. CDR3 nucleotide sequence: TGTGCCAGCAGTTTCGTGGACAGCAGCACAGATACGCAGTATTTT.

This clonotype was detected many times. This rearrangement joins TRBV4-3 to TRBJ2-6, with 8 nucleotides matching TRBD1. This CDR3 contains 18 residues. J was trimmed by 0 bases and V by 2 bases; bases with no gene match: 6. CDR1 and CDR2 (germline): LGHNA, YSLEER. CDR3 nucleotides: TGCGCCAGCAGCCAAACCGGGACAGGTACCTCTGGGGCCAACGTCCTGACTTTC. Translation gives CASSQTGTGTSGANVLTF.

The chain employs TRBV25-1 and TRBJ1-2; D might be TRBD1 (5 bases). CDR3 length equals 14 residues. Germline assignment: CDR1 MGHDK and CDR2 SYGVNS. Trimming stripped 1 base from V and 2 bases from J, with 8 bases between. CDR3 amino acids: CASSELWGNYGYTF. In DNA form, the CDR3 reads TGTGCCAGCAGTGAATTGTGGGGCAACTATGGCTACACCTTC.

This clonotype came up a few times. The chain is built from TRBV12-3 or TRBV12-4 and TRBJ2-1; 8 positions agree with TRBD2. This CDR3 comprises 15 residues. The V segment lost 1 base and the J segment 6 bases; nucleotides outside the gene matches: 5. The CDR3 sequence is CASSLGGGTINEQFF. For the CDR3, the DNA is TGTGCCAGCAGTTTAGGCGGGGGGACCATCAATGAGCAGTTCTTC.

This clonotype was recorded at least ten times. The chain joins TRBV11-2 to TRBJ2-5; maybe TRBD1 (6 bases). CDR1 is SGHAT, CDR2 FQNNGV, per germline. The CDR3 has 16 amino acids. The V end was cut by 1 base, the J end by 7 bases, with 19 bases between. CDR3 nucleotide sequence: TGTGCCAGCAGCTTAGTACCTATGGACAGATCGGGGACCCAGTACTTC. Amino acids: CASSLVPMDRSGTQYF.

The genes are TRBV12-5 and TRBJ2-3; maybe TRBD2 (5 bases). This CDR3 has 17 residues. V dropped 1 base and J dropped 6 bases, with 20 bases sitting between them. The germline V gene has CDR1 LGHNT and CDR2 FRNRAP. Here the CDR3 DNA reads TGTGCTAGTGGTTTGGCAAGAAACGGAGGTAAAGCGGATACGCAGTATTTT. Amino acids: CASGLARNGGKADTQYF.

V is TRBV3-1 and J is TRBJ2-1; the D is unclear. CDR1 is LGHDT and CDR2 is YNNKEL in the germline V gene (reference sequence). V was clipped by 0 bases and J by 8 bases, with 14 bases between them. The CDR3 has 15 amino acids. DNA for the CDR3: TGTGCCAGCAGCCAAGAAATTTTGACTTGGTATGAGCAGTTCTTC. It specifies CASSQEILTWYEQFF.

The V gene is TRBV6-2 or TRBV6-3, the J gene TRBJ2-1; 12 bases map to TRBD2. Germline V lookup: CDR1 MNHEY, CDR2 SVGEGT. Trimming cost V 6 bases and J 4 bases; bases outside gene matches: 4. The CDR3 loop spans 15 amino acids. CDR3 protein: CASRPSGGEYNEQFF. In DNA, the CDR3 is TGTGCCAGCAGACCTAGCGGGGGGGAATACAATGAGCAGTTCTTC.

This clonotype was recorded a few times. V gene TRBV20-1 combines with J gene TRBJ2-3, with D possibly TRBD1 on 5 matching bases. The length of the CDR3 is 14 residues. Trimming cost V 1 base and J 6 bases, with 14 bases left between them. The germline V gene encodes CDR1 DFQATT and CDR2 SNEGSKA (reference sequence). The CDR3 coding sequence is TGCAGTGCTAGAGTGGCAGGGTCAATTGATACGCAGTATTTT. Residues: CSARVAGSIDTQYF.